This passage covers 15 T cell receptor beta chains from one sample sequenced in a study of radiotherapy plus CTLA-4 blockade in lung cancer. Clones were read by immunoSEQ multiplex PCR, and TCRdb kept only the in-frame ones, dropping some. The table lists around 38,000 clones, about 86% of them singletons. Sequenced here: peripheral blood, sampled from a patient treated with radiotherapy plus ipilimumab. Source of these receptors: a human donor with non-small cell lung cancer whose response to radiotherapy plus ipilimumab could not be evaluated.

This clone was observed once. V is TRBV7-7 and J is TRBJ1-3; D is undetermined. This CDR3 region has 14 residues. Germline CDR1 is SSHAT and CDR2 is FNYEAQ (reference sequence). DNA of the CDR3: TGTGCTAGCGCCCCCGGTCCCTCTGGAAACACCATATATTTT. Translation gives CASAPGPSGNTIYF.

This clone occurred a few times. This chain joins TRBV19 and TRBJ2-3, with D perhaps matching TRBD2 (5 bases). Germline V CDR1 and CDR2: LNHDA, SQIVND (reference sequence). This CDR3 has 15 residues. With 3 bases removed from V and 0 bases from J, the gap between germline ends came to 10 bases. In DNA form, the CDR3 reads TGTGCCAGTAGTATTACAGCGGCTAGCACAGATACGCAGTATTTT. It specifies CASSITAASTDTQYF.

The chain carries TRBV5-1 and TRBJ2-6; possibly TRBD1 for D (6 bases). The V gene's germline CDR1 is SGHRS and CDR2 YFSETQ. The CDR3 is made up of 15 amino acids. V gave up 6 bases and J gave up 4 bases, with 14 bases separating them. The CDR3: CASTPTGSGANVLTF. Written as DNA, the CDR3 is TGCGCCAGCACCCCAACAGGGTCCGGGGCCAACGTCCTGACTTTC.

This chain links TRBV28 with TRBJ1-1, with D maybe TRBD1 (5 bases). Germline V CDR1 and CDR2: MDHEN, SYDVKM. V was pared by 1 base and J by 5 bases, with 11 bases between. The CDR3 covers 14 residues. CDR3 sequence: CASSLSGGVTEAFF. The DNA of the CDR3 is TGTGCCAGCAGTTTATCGGGAGGGGTGACTGAAGCTTTCTTT.

The rearrangement links TRBV7-9 to TRBJ2-1, with TRBD2 identical over 12 bases. The germline CDR1 and CDR2 sequences are SEHNR and FQNEAQ (reference sequence). The length of the CDR3 is 16 residues. Trimming at V came to 5 bases and at J to 6 bases, leaving 8 bases not matched to a gene. The CDR3 region is CASSETTGLAGNEQFF. The CDR3, as DNA: TGTGCCAGCAGCGAGACTACGGGACTAGCGGGCAATGAGCAGTTCTTC. Full variable domain (missing parts from reference TRBV7-9 and TRBJ2-1): DTGVSQNPRHKITKRGQNVTFRCDPISEHNRLYWYRQTLGQGPEFLTYFQNEAQLEKSRLLSDRFSAERPKGSFSTLEIQRTEQGDSAMYLCASSETTGLAGNEQFFGPGTRLTVL.

CDR3 sequence (DNA): TGTGCCAGCAGCCCCCCTTCCTCCTACGAGCAGTACTTC. It encodes CASSPPSSYEQYF. This sequence joins TRBV7-9 and TRBJ2-7; unclear D gene. V lost 5 bases, J lost 0 bases, and 8 bases lay in between. Germline CDR1 and CDR2: SEHNR and FQNEAQ (reference sequence). The CDR3 loop spans 13 amino acids.

The V call is TRBV4-1, the J call TRBJ1-5; 9 nucleotides align to TRBD1. V trimming: 3 bases; J trimming: 6 bases; junction bases outside the gene matches: 6. CDR1 is MGHRA, CDR2 YSYEKL, per germline. This CDR3 has 15 residues. In DNA, the CDR3 is TGCGCCAGCAGCCAGGGACCGGGACAGGGTCAGCCCCAGCATTTT. It codes for CASSQGPGQGQPQHF.

The chain has TRBV6-1 and TRBJ1-2; 7 bases are a match to TRBD1. V lost 6 bases to trimming and J lost 1 base; unmatched junction nucleotides: 8. CDR1 and CDR2 from the germline V gene are MNHNS and SASEGT. The CDR3 covers 15 residues. The CDR3, as DNA: TGTGCCAGCAGCCAGGGACAGAGCAGTAACTATGGCTACACCTTC. This gives the protein CASSQGQSSNYGYTF.

The genes are TRBV2 and TRBJ2-2; 7 bases agree with TRBD2. The CDR3 runs 17 residues. Germline CDR1 is SNHLY and CDR2 is FYNNEI. Germline trimming cut 3 bases from V and 3 bases from J; bases unmatched to any gene: 10. The DNA for the CDR3 is TGTGCCAGCAGTGAGGGTAGGGGTAGCGGGCACACCGGGGAGCTGTTTTTT. It encodes CASSEGRGSGHTGELFF.

CDR3: CASSISVVGELFF. The CDR3 bases are TGTGCCAGTAGTATCAGCGTGGTCGGGGAGCTGTTTTTT. The gene calls are TRBV19 and TRBJ2-2, with unresolved D. CDR3 length equals 13 residues. Germline V gene sequence: CDR1 LNHDA, CDR2 SQIVND (reference sequence). Trimming shortened V by 3 bases and J by 7 bases, and 9 bases separated the two germline ends. Filled out from reference TRBV19 and TRBJ2-2, the complete variable domain reads DGGITQSPKYLFRKEGQNVTLSCEQNLNHDAMYWYRQDPGQGLRLIYYSQIVNDFQKGDIAEGYSVSREKKESFPLTVTSAQKNPTAFYLCASSISVVGELFFGEGSRLTVL.

The V call is TRBV27, the J call TRBJ2-3, with 10 bases identical to TRBD2. J gave up 3 bases and V 4 bases, and 16 bases lay outside the gene matches. The CDR3 contains 19 residues. Germline loops: CDR1 MNHEY, CDR2 SMNVEV (reference sequence). CDR3: CASSSTPQREGLWTDTQYF. Written as DNA, the CDR3 is TGTGCCAGCAGTTCGACCCCGCAGCGGGAGGGCCTTTGGACAGATACGCAGTATTTT.

This chain joins TRBV7-8 and TRBJ2-7, with D uncertain. The CDR3 contains 11 residues. V lost 10 bases to trimming and J lost 3 bases, with 10 bases between them. Per germline, CDR1 SGHVS and CDR2 FQNEAQ. As DNA, the CDR3 is TGTGCCACCGGGTCAAACTACGAGCAGTACTTC. It translates to CATGSNYEQYF.

V gene TRBV5-1 combines with J gene TRBJ1-5, with 8 bases aligning to TRBD1. Germline-derived CDR1 and CDR2 are SGHRS and YFSETQ. Trimming at V came to 1 base and at J to 7 bases, leaving 4 bases not matched to a gene. The CDR3 sequence is 14 residues long. CDR3 residues: CASSLTGGEQPQHF. CDR3 sequence (DNA): TGCGCCAGCAGCTTGACAGGGGGTGAACAGCCCCAGCATTTT.

J is TRBJ2-7 and V is TRBV19, with D maybe TRBD1 (5 bases). There are 15 residues in the CDR3. The ends were cut back, 5 bases at V and 2 bases at J, with 16 bases in the middle. Germline-derived CDR1 and CDR2 are LNHDA and SQIVND (reference sequence). The CDR3 sequence: CASSSALGPAYEQYF. The CDR3 nucleotides read TGTGCCAGTAGTTCCGCCTTGGGGCCTGCCTACGAGCAGTACTTC.

This clone was counted a few times. The junction shows a germline mismatch at one end, possibly a read error. J is TRBJ2-5 and V is TRBV7-3, with D perhaps TRBD2 (6 bases). Per the germline V gene, CDR1 is SGHTA and CDR2 is FQGTGA. The CDR3 consists of 15 residues. The CDR3 is CASSLTPGVVATQYF. The CDR3 coding sequence is TGTGCCAGCAGCCTAACTCCGGGGGTAGTGGCGACCCAGTACTTC.